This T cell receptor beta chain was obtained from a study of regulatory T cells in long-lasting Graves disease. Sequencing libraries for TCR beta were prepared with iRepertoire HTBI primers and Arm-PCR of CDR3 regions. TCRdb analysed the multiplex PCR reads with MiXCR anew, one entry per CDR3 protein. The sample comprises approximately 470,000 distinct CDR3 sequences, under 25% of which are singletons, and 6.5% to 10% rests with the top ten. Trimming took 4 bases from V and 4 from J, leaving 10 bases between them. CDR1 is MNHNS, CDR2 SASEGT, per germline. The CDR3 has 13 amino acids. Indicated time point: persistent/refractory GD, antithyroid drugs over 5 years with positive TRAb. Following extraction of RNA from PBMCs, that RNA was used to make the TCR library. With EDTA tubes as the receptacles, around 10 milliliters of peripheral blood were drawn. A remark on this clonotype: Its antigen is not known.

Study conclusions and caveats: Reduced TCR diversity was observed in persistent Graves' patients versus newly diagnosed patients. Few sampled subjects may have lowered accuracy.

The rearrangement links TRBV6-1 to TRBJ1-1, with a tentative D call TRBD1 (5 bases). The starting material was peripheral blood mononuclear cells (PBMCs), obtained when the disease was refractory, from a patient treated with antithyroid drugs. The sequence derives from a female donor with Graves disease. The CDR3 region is CASSVRESTEAFF. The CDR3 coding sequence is TGTGCCAGCAGTGTCAGGGAGAGCACTGAAGCTTTCTTT.